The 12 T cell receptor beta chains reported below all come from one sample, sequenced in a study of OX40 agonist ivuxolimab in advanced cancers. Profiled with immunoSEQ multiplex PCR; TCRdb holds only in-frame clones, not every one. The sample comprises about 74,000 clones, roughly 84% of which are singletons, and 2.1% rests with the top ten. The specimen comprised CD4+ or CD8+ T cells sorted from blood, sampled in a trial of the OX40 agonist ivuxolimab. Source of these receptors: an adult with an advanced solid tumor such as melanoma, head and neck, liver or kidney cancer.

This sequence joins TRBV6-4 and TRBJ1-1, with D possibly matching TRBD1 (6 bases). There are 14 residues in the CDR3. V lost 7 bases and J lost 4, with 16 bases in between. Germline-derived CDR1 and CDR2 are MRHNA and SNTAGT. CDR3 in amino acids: CASKKTGLSTEAFF. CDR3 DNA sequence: TGTGCCAGCAAGAAAACAGGGTTGAGCACTGAAGCTTTCTTT.

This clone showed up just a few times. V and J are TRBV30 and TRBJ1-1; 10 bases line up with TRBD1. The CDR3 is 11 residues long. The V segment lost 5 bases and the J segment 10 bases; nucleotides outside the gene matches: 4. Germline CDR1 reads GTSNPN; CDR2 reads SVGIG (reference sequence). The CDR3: CAWARQGAAFF. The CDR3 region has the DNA TGTGCCTGGGCCAGACAGGGGGCAGCTTTCTTT. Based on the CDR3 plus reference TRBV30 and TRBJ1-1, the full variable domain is SQTIHQWPATLVQPVGSPLSLECTVEGTSNPNLYWYRQAAGRGLQLLFYSVGIGQISSEVPQNLSASRPQDRQFILSSKKLLLSDSGFYLCAWARQGAAFFGQGTRLTVV.

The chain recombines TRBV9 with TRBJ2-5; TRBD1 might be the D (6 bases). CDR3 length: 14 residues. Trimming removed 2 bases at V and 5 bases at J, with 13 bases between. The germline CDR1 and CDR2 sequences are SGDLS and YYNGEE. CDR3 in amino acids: CASSVRGSGETQYF. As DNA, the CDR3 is TGTGCCAGCAGCGTCAGGGGAAGTGGGGAGACCCAGTACTTC.

In nucleotides, the CDR3 is TGTGCCAGCAGTTTATCCGGGATGAACACTGAAGCTTTCTTT. This translates into CASSLSGMNTEAFF. V gene TRBV27 combines with J gene TRBJ1-1; D not certain. This CDR3 is built from 14 residues. Germline CDR1 MNHEY, CDR2 SMNVEV (reference sequence). The V end lost 0 bases, the J end lost 0 bases, and 5 bases lay between the germline ends.

In DNA, the CDR3 is TGTGCCAGCAAGAACAGAGGGGGGGCCAATCAGCCCCAGCATTTT. Its translation is CASKNRGGANQPQHF. The chain has TRBV27 and TRBJ1-5; possibly TRBD1 for D (6 bases). The V gene's germline CDR1 is MNHEY and CDR2 SMNVEV (reference sequence). CDR3 length: 15 amino acids. Trimming left V 7 bases short and J 3 bases short, with 16 bases between.

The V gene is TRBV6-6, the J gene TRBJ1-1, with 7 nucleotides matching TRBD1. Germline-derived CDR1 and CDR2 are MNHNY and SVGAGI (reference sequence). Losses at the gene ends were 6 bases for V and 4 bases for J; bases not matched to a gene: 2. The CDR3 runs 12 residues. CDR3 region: CASRRDSTEAFF. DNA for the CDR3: TGTGCCAGCAGACGGGACAGCACTGAAGCTTTCTTT.

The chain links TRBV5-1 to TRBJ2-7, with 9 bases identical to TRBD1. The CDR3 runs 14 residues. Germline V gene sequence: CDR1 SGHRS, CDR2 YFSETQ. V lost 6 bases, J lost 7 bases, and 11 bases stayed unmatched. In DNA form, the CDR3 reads TGCGCCAGCAACCTGGGGACAGGGACTATAGAGCAGTACTTC. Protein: CASNLGTGTIEQYF. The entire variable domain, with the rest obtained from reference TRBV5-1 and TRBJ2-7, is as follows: KAGVTQTPRYLIKTRGQQVTLSCSPISGHRSVSWYQQTPGQGLQFLFEYFSETQRNKGNFPGRFSGRQFSNSRSEMNVSTLELGDSALYLCASNLGTGTIEQYFGPGTRLTVT.

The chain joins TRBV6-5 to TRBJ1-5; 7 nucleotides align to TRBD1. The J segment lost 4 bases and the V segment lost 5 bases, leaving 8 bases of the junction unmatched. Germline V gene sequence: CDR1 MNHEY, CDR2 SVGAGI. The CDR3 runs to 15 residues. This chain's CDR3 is CASSRQGIGNQPQHF. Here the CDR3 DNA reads TGTGCCAGCAGTCGACAGGGAATAGGGAATCAGCCCCAGCATTTT.

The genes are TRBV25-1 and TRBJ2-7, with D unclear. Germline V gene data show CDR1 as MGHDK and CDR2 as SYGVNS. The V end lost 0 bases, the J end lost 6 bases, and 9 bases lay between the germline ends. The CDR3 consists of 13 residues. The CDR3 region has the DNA TGTGCCAGCAGTGAATACAGGTCGGGCGAGCAGTACTTC. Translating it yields CASSEYRSGEQYF.

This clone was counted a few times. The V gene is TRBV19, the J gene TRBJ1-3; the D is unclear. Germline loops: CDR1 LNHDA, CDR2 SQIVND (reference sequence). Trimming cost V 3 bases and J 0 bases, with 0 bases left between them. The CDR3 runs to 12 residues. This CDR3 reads CASSISGNTIYF. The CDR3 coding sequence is TGTGCCAGTAGTATCTCTGGAAACACCATATATTTT.

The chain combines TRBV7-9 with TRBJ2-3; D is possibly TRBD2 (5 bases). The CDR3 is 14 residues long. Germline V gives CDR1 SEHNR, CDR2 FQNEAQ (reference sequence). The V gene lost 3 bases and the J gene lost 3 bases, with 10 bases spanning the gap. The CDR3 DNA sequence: TGTGCCAGCAGCTTTGGAGCGGCTACAGATACGCAGTATTTT. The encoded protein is CASSFGAATDTQYF.

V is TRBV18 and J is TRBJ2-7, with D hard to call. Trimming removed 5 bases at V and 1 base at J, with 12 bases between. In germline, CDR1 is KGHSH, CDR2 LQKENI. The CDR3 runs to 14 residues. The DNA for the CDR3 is TGTGCCAGCTCAGCCTCGACCGCTTCCTACGAGCAGTACTTC. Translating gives CASSASTASYEQYF. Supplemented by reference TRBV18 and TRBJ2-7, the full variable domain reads NAGVMQNPRHLVRRRGQEARLRCSPMKGHSHVYWYRQLPEEGLKFMVYLQKENIIDESGMPKERFSAEFPKEGPSILRIQQVVRGDSAAYFCASSASTASYEQYFGPGTRLTVT.